This T cell receptor (beta chain) was found in a study of cytotoxic CD8 clonotypes in ibrutinib-treated CLL. Study background: Complete response was seen in 2 patients and partial in approximately 24; some 12 progressed and 14 stayed remitted after a median around 68 months. A mean of around 270,000 productive templates and over 75,000 productive rearrangements was obtained per sample.

Profiling relied on immunoSEQ multiplex PCR, and the TCRdb table lists in-frame clones only, not all of them. The table lists some 310,000 clones, about 80% of them singletons. Genomic DNA for TCR beta libraries, about 1.8 micrograms, came from cryopreserved PBMCs. A remark on this clone: Its antigen is not known.

Broader study findings: The clonality rise at ibrutinib response reflected private clonotype expansion.

The CDR3 has 14 residues. The germline V gene encodes CDR1 KGHSH and CDR2 LQKENI. Trimming took 4 bases from V and 2 from J, leaving 10 bases between them. The starting material was PBMCs, obtained before ibrutinib treatment. The chain couples TRBV18 to TRBJ2-3; D is ambiguous. This TCR was sampled from a human donor with chronic lymphocytic leukemia. The CDR3 here is CASSQARHTDTQYF. The CDR3 DNA is TGTGCCAGCTCACAAGCGAGACACACAGATACGCAGTATTTT.